Each of the 25 T cell receptor beta chains below was sequenced from the same sample in a study of blood T cell repertoires in COVID-19. TCRdb keeps only in-frame clones here, not all; method: immunoSEQ multiplex PCR. This sample has about 260,000 clones, with 90% found just once. Material: peripheral blood. The receptor source for this set is a woman aged 40 to 55 with acute or convalescent COVID-19.

DNA for the CDR3: TGTGCTAGTGGTTTGGTAAATCGGTGGCAGGGTAACTATGGCTACACCTTC. It encodes CASGLVNRWQGNYGYTF. The V call is TRBV12-5, the J call TRBJ1-2, with D possibly TRBD1 on 5 matching bases. V was trimmed by 0 bases and J by 1 base, leaving 15 bases between them. This CDR3 has 17 amino acids. In germline, CDR1 is LGHNT, CDR2 FRNRAP. Supplemented by reference TRBV12-5 and TRBJ1-2, the full variable domain reads DARVTQTPRHKVTEMGQEVTMRCQPILGHNTVFWYRQTMMQGLELLAYFRNRAPLDDSGMPKDRFSAEMPDATLATLKIQPSEPRDSAVYFCASGLVNRWQGNYGYTFGSGTRLTVV.

This chain links TRBV24-1 with TRBJ2-1; D might be TRBD2 (6 bases). The CDR3 totals 15 residues. Germline V lookup: CDR1 KGHDR, CDR2 SFDVKD. The germline V and J ends were trimmed by 2 bases and 1 base, with 8 bases remaining between them. The CDR3 coding sequence is TGTGCCACCAGTGATTCCCGGGGGTCCTACAATGAGCAGTTCTTC. The encoded protein is CATSDSRGSYNEQFF.

The rearrangement links TRBV15 to TRBJ1-2, with D uncertain. This CDR3 has 15 residues. V shed 0 bases and J shed 4 bases, with 12 bases lying between them. Germline loops: CDR1 LNHNV, CDR2 YYDKDF (reference sequence). DNA of the CDR3: TGTGCCACCAGCAGAGATCGGGAGGTGGGCTATGGCTACACCTTC. This encodes CATSRDREVGYGYTF.

This chain links TRBV2 with TRBJ1-4; 10 nucleotides align to TRBD1. The germline V gene encodes CDR1 SNHLY and CDR2 FYNNEI. The CDR3 contains 14 residues. V dropped 6 bases and J dropped 10; count of bases not matched to a gene: 8. The CDR3, as DNA: TGTGCCAGCAGGATTGGGACAGGGGTTTTAAAACTGTTTTTT. Protein product: CASRIGTGVLKLFF.

This sequence joins TRBV11-2 and TRBJ2-1; D uncertain. The V end lost 5 bases, the J end lost 0 bases, and 17 bases lay between the germline ends. This CDR3 has 17 amino acids. Per the germline V gene, CDR1 is SGHAT and CDR2 is FQNNGV. The CDR3 here is CASSPTLGPYSYNEQFF. The CDR3, as DNA: TGTGCCAGCAGCCCCACCCTGGGCCCCTACTCCTACAATGAGCAGTTCTTC.

CDR3 sequence reads: CASSRLLVQFF. CDR3 in DNA: TGTGCCAGCAGCAGGTTGTTAGTGCAGTTCTTC. The J gene is TRBJ2-1, the V gene TRBV6-5; D gene unclear. V lost 6 bases to trimming and J lost 12 bases, with 12 bases between them. CDR1 and CDR2 (germline): MNHEY, SVGAGI. This CDR3 has 11 residues.

The rearrangement uses TRBV7-9 and TRBJ1-1; D is possibly TRBD1 (5 bases). Trimming removed 3 bases at V and 3 bases at J, with 14 bases between. In germline, CDR1 is SEHNR, CDR2 FQNEAQ (reference sequence). This CDR3 contains 15 residues. The CDR3 DNA follows: TGTGCCAGCAGCTTTTTCCACGGGGGGTACACTGAAGCTTTCTTT. Translated: CASSFFHGGYTEAFF. Looking up the rest from reference TRBV7-9 and TRBJ1-1 gives the full variable domain: DTGVSQNPRHKITKRGQNVTFRCDPISEHNRLYWYRQTLGQGPEFLTYFQNEAQLEKSRLLSDRFSAERPKGSFSTLEIQRTEQGDSAMYLCASSFFHGGYTEAFFGQGTRLTVV.

V usage is TRBV10-2 and J usage is TRBJ2-5; 8 nucleotides match TRBD1. The CDR3 is 14 amino acids. The V gene end was trimmed by 4 bases and the J gene end by 4 bases; junction bases not matched to a gene: 5. Looked up from germline, CDR1 is WSHSY and CDR2 is SAAADI. CDR3 DNA sequence: TGCGCCAGCAGTGGGCCAGGGGGCCGAGAGACCCAGTACTTC. Translating gives CASSGPGGRETQYF.

The V gene is TRBV9, the J gene TRBJ1-2; the match to TRBD1 covers 7 bases. With 3 bases clipped from V and 5 bases from J, the junction kept 10 bases outside the gene matches. The germline gives CDR1 SGDLS, CDR2 YYNGEE. This CDR3 has 15 amino acids. DNA for the CDR3: TGTGCCAGCAGCGCGACAGGGCAGAAATTTTATGGCTACACCTTC. Protein: CASSATGQKFYGYTF.

This chain connects TRBV12-5 to TRBJ2-3; 7 bases are a match to TRBD2. From germline, CDR1 is LGHNT and CDR2 FRNRAP. This CDR3 comprises 14 residues. With 6 bases clipped from V and 0 bases from J, the junction kept 3 bases outside the gene matches. CDR3 bases: TGTGCTAGTGGGCGGGGGACCAGCACAGATACGCAGTATTTT. Translating gives CASGRGTSTDTQYF.

Ten or more counts support this clone. The rearrangement uses TRBV7-2 and TRBJ2-2; D unresolved. Trimming pared 1 base from V and 6 bases from J, leaving 6 bases between. CDR1 SGHTA and CDR2 FQGNSA come from the germline V gene. The CDR3 has 13 amino acids. The CDR3 sequence: CASSLDFAGELFF. The CDR3 region has the DNA TGTGCCAGCAGCTTAGATTTCGCCGGGGAGCTGTTTTTT.

Comments on this clone: The junction shows a germline mismatch at one end, possibly a read error. The rearrangement joins TRBV10-3 to TRBJ1-4, with 11 bases matching TRBD1. Germline-derived CDR1 and CDR2 are ENHRY and SYGVKD. CDR3 length equals 12 residues. The CDR3 DNA is TGTGCCATCAGTGAGCCGGGACAGGGGGTGGTTTTT. Residues: CAISEPGQGVVF.

Here the CDR3 reads CASSSGQGLYTEAFF. The DNA for the CDR3 is TGTGCCAGCAGCTCGGGACAGGGGCTCTACACTGAAGCTTTCTTT. The chain has TRBV13 and TRBJ1-1; 10 nucleotides match TRBD1. The CDR3 has 15 amino acids. V shed 4 bases and J 3 bases; nucleotides not matched to a gene: 5. Per the germline V gene, CDR1 is PRHDT and CDR2 is FYEKMQ (reference sequence).

The chain carries TRBV19 and TRBJ1-5; possible D gene TRBD1, 5 bases. Trimming removed 3 bases at V and 5 bases at J, with 14 bases between. CDR1 and CDR2 (germline): LNHDA, SQIVND (reference sequence). The CDR3 sequence is 15 residues long. The CDR3 is CASSIGEWGDQPQHF. Here the CDR3 DNA reads TGTGCCAGTAGTATCGGTGAGTGGGGCGATCAGCCCCAGCATTTT.

This clone was seen once. The gene calls are TRBV27 and TRBJ1-1, with a tentative D call TRBD1 (5 bases). In germline, CDR1 is MNHEY, CDR2 SMNVEV (reference sequence). The CDR3 runs to 20 residues. The V and J ends lost 3 bases and 0 bases respectively, with 26 bases between them. In DNA form, the CDR3 reads TGTGCCAGCAGTTTTCGGAGGGGTTCCGGAAGGGGTTTAATGAACACTGAAGCTTTCTTT. Amino acid sequence: CASSFRRGSGRGLMNTEAFF.

The CDR3 region has the DNA TGTGCCAGCAGCTTAAGGGTTCCTGGCGGGAAATATCCCACAGATACGCAGTATTTT. It is translated as CASSLRVPGGKYPTDTQYF. The V call is TRBV7-6, the J call TRBJ2-3; tentative D call: TRBD2 (6 bases). Trimming cost V 2 bases and J 2 bases, with 23 bases left between them. Germline CDR1 reads SGHVS; CDR2 reads FNYEAQ. The CDR3 totals 19 residues.

This rearrangement joins TRBV4-1 to TRBJ1-1, with no clear D. Between the trimmed V and J ends, which lost 3 bases and 0 bases, there was a span of 14 bases. CDR1 and CDR2 (germline): MGHRA, YSYEKL. This CDR3 spans 16 amino acids. The CDR3 DNA reads as TGCGCCAGCAGCCACCTAGGAGGCGCGTTGAACACTGAAGCTTTCTTT. Encoded protein: CASSHLGGALNTEAFF.

The gene calls are TRBV24-1 and TRBJ2-3, with TRBD2 identical over 10 bases. The germline CDR1 and CDR2 sequences are KGHDR and SFDVKD. Trimming cost V 0 bases and J 2 bases; bases outside gene matches: 1. The CDR3 covers 16 residues. CDR3 DNA sequence: TGTGCCACCAGTGATTTGACTAGCGGGGACACAGATACGCAGTATTTT. Its translation: CATSDLTSGDTDTQYF.

The chain recombines TRBV3-1 (or the pseudogene TRBV3-2) with TRBJ1-2; the D gene is possibly TRBD1 (5 bases). This CDR3 contains 15 residues. V shed 3 bases and J shed 8 bases, with 19 bases lying between them. The germline CDR1 and CDR2 sequences are LGHDT and YNNKEL (reference sequence). The CDR3 bases are TGTGCCAGCAGCCAGCCTATCGGGGGGGTAAGAGGCTACACCTTC. Its translation is CASSQPIGGVRGYTF.

The chain joins TRBV7-2 to TRBJ1-2; 7 positions agree with TRBD1. The germline V gene encodes CDR1 SGHTA and CDR2 FQGNSA. The CDR3 has 16 amino acids. Unmatched junction bases numbered 13, after V lost 1 base and J lost 8 bases. CDR3 amino acids: CASSLVVTGASGGYTF. CDR3 DNA sequence: TGTGCCAGCAGCTTAGTTGTCACAGGGGCAAGTGGCGGCTACACCTTC. The whole variable domain, remainder taken from reference TRBV7-2 and TRBJ1-2, is GAGVSQSPSNKVTEKGKDVELRCDPISGHTALYWYRQSLGQGLEFLIYFQGNSAPDKSGLPSDRFSAERTGGSVSTLTIQRTQQEDSAVYLCASSLVVTGASGGYTFGSGTRLTVV.

CDR3 coding DNA: TGTGCCAGCAGCAAAGCGAAAACAGGGACAGAGACCCAGTACTTC. Protein product: CASSKAKTGTETQYF. This sequence joins TRBV21-1 and TRBJ2-5; the D call in the table, TRBD1, was not verified against the DNA. TRBV21-1 is flagged as a pseudogene. The CDR3 extends over 15 amino acids.

This chain links TRBV11-2 with TRBJ1-6; 9 bases map to TRBD1. CDR1 and CDR2 (germline): SGHAT, FQNNGV. V gave up 5 bases and J gave up 9 bases; unmatched junction bases: 8. The CDR3 is made up of 15 amino acids. Written as DNA, the CDR3 is TGTGCCAGCAGCACACAACAGGGGGCTTCTTCACCCCTCCACTTT. As protein: CASSTQQGASSPLHF.

The chain carries TRBV6-6 and TRBJ2-7; 7 positions match TRBD2. The V and J ends lost 5 bases and 4 bases, in that order; junction bases with no gene match: 8. This CDR3 has 14 amino acids. The germline V gene has CDR1 MNHNY and CDR2 SVGAGI (reference sequence). The CDR3: CASSTTSELYEQYV. The CDR3 DNA sequence: TGTGCCAGCAGTACCACTAGCGAGCTATACGAGCAGTACGTC.

V gene TRBV4-2 combines with J gene TRBJ1-5; 7 bases agree with TRBD1. J lost 4 bases, V lost 0 bases, and 9 bases had no gene match. The CDR3 totals 17 residues. The V gene's germline CDR1 is LGHNA and CDR2 YNFKEQ. The CDR3 DNA reads as TGTGCCAGCAGCCAAGATGGGTCGTACAGGGGAAATCAGCCCCAGCATTTT. Protein sequence: CASSQDGSYRGNQPQHF.

V gene TRBV7-9 combines with J gene TRBJ1-3, with D possibly matching TRBD1 (5 bases). The V gene lost 5 bases and the J gene lost 3 bases, with 14 bases spanning the gap. The germline gives CDR1 SEHNR, CDR2 FQNEAQ (reference sequence). The CDR3 is made up of 15 amino acids. The DNA of the CDR3 is TGTGCCAGCAGCCGGGTCGGGGGTAGTGGAAACACCATATATTTT. This sequence encodes CASSRVGGSGNTIYF.